This T cell receptor (beta chain) was observed in a study of blood T cell repertoires in COVID-19. V lost 4 bases, J lost 8 bases, and 8 bases stayed unmatched. The germline V gene has CDR1 MDHEN and CDR2 SYDVKM. There are 14 residues in the CDR3. Each recovered donor of Cohort 3 presented with two negative PCRs, clearance, or symptom resolution. The protocol was immunoSEQ multiplex PCR, while the TCRdb copy is restricted to in-frame clones and leaves out a portion. The sample lists around 450,000 clones, around 87% occurring once. The specimen sequenced was PBMCs or T cells enriched from blood (not recorded which). The V and J genes are TRBV28 and TRBJ2-3; the match to TRBD2 covers 8 bases. The TCR comes from a young woman who had recovered from COVID-19. The CDR3 DNA reads TGTGCCAGCAGTTCTAGCGGGCCCCAAGGTACGCAGTATTTT. Its protein is CASSSSGPQGTQYF. Full variable domain (outside the CDR3, taken from reference TRBV28 and TRBJ2-3): DVKVTQSSRYLVKRTGEKVFLECVQDMDHENMFWYRQDPGLGLRLIYFSYDVKMKEKGDIPEGYSVSREKKERFSLILESASTNQTSMYLCASSSSGPQGTQYFGPGTRLTVL.